A selection of T cell receptor beta chains follows, all from one sample in a study of beta chain features in type 1 diabetes. The method was immunoSEQ multiplex PCR; TCRdb's version includes in-frame clones alone and lacks a portion of them. This sample has roughly 310,000 clones, with approximately 10% found just once. The sample consisted of naive CD4+ T cells from blood. Receptors were obtained from a woman aged 25-40 years in good health. Both conserved end residues are trimmed from each CDR3.

CDR3 protein: ASSFGTGSDTQY
J gene: TRBJ2-3
V gene: TRBV7-9

CDR3 protein: ASSLAAGGPPDTQY
J gene: TRBJ2-3
V gene: TRBV5-1

CDR3 protein: ASSYAGLAGGRETQY
J gene: TRBJ2-5
V gene: TRBV6-4

CDR3 protein: ASSRGQATETQY
J gene: TRBJ2-5
V gene: TRBV4-2

CDR3 protein: ASSIGSGYEQY
J gene: TRBJ2-7
V gene: TRBV19

CDR3 protein: ASSSMGLAGDTQY
J gene: TRBJ2-3
V gene: TRBV7-3

CDR3 protein: ASSLRTSPHTDTQY
J gene: TRBJ2-3
V gene: TRBV5-4

CDR3 protein: ASSFTQGAGYEQY
J gene: TRBJ2-7
V gene: TRBV7-2

CDR3 protein: ASSQGTSGRPPYEQY
J gene: TRBJ2-7
V gene: TRBV23-1

CDR3 protein: ASSILTTSGQETQY
J gene: TRBJ2-5
V gene: TRBV19

CDR3 protein: ASSDPQGQGSTEAF
J gene: TRBJ1-1
V gene: TRBV28

CDR3 protein: ASSESQETQY
J gene: TRBJ2-5
V gene: TRBV18

CDR3 protein: ASSLEGAHYGYT
J gene: TRBJ1-2
V gene: TRBV27

CDR3 protein: ASSLPRGNNYGYT
J gene: TRBJ1-2
V gene: TRBV5-5

CDR3 protein: ASSIGPLQGSVSGANVLT
J gene: TRBJ2-6
V gene: TRBV19

CDR3 protein: ASVGLAGSNEQF
J gene: TRBJ2-1
V gene: TRBV6-5

CDR3 protein: ASSQVQRETYEQY
J gene: TRBJ2-7
V gene: TRBV4-2

CDR3 protein: ASRSTLTYNEQF
J gene: TRBJ2-1
V gene: TRBV2

CDR3 protein: ASSVAGYDRYT
J gene: TRBJ1-2
V gene: TRBV9

CDR3 protein: ASSLEALGQGPEQF
J gene: TRBJ2-1
V gene: TRBV7-9

CDR3 protein: ASSSNSGYT
J gene: TRBJ1-2
V gene: TRBV28

CDR3 protein: ASGGQEAQY
J gene: TRBJ2-5
V gene: TRBV19

CDR3 protein: ASSETGLAVKQY
J gene: TRBJ2-5
V gene: TRBV25-1

CDR3 protein: ASSPRDRAYNEQF
J gene: TRBJ2-1
V gene: TRBV18

CDR3 protein: ASSLGATMNTEAF
J gene: TRBJ1-1
V gene: TRBV5-1

CDR3 protein: ASSPGTSDNEQF
J gene: TRBJ2-1
V gene: TRBV28

CDR3 protein: ASSPAGNYGYT
J gene: TRBJ1-2
V gene: TRBV7-9

CDR3 protein: ATSRWDRDDQPQH
J gene: TRBJ1-5
V gene: TRBV15

CDR3 protein: ASSPQTSQETQY
J gene: TRBJ2-5
V gene: TRBV18

CDR3 protein: ASSEMSSWF
J gene: TRBJ2-1
V gene: TRBV2

CDR3 protein: ASSRGLAGTDTQY
J gene: TRBJ2-3
V gene: TRBV7-3

CDR3 protein: ASSERGQGSNEQF
J gene: TRBJ2-1
V gene: TRBV2

CDR3 protein: ASSQRLAGGDTGELF
J gene: TRBJ2-2
V gene: TRBV4-3

CDR3 protein: ASSLAGRRTDTQY
J gene: TRBJ2-3
V gene: TRBV7-2

CDR3 protein: ASSRSGSSYNEQF
J gene: TRBJ2-1
V gene: TRBV5-4

CDR3 protein: AISAQGDLEQY
J gene: TRBJ2-7
V gene: TRBV10-3

CDR3 protein: ASSLGSTSYNEQF
J gene: TRBJ2-1
V gene: TRBV7-3

CDR3 protein: ASSLKDARDTLPYEQY
J gene: TRBJ2-7
V gene: TRBV27

CDR3 protein: ASSQEGQGANVLT
J gene: TRBJ2-6
V gene: TRBV4-3

CDR3 protein: ASSLFLGQANTGELF
J gene: TRBJ2-2
V gene: TRBV5-6